This TCR beta chain was documented in a study of blood T cell repertoires in COVID-19. V was shortened by 6 bases and J by 2 bases, with 8 bases between the two germline ends. The CDR3 sequence is 12 residues long. Germline assignment: CDR1 SQVTM and CDR2 ANQGSEA. Clones were read by immunoSEQ multiplex PCR, and TCRdb kept only the in-frame ones, dropping some. Among approximately 310,000 clones listed, 75% to 90% were seen once. The sample taken for sequencing was PBMCs or T cells enriched from blood (not recorded which). The receptor's source is a man aged 60-69 years who had recovered from COVID-19. The chain joins TRBV29-1 to TRBJ1-3; TRBD1 might be the D (5 bases). The CDR3 DNA reads as TGCAGCGTCAGACAGCCTGGAAACACCATATATTTT. It specifies CSVRQPGNTIYF.